Presented here are 25 T cell receptor beta chains from one specimen sequenced in a study of blood T cell repertoires in COVID-19. Method: immunoSEQ multiplex PCR; TCRdb's copy keeps in-frame clones and lacks some. The sample gives about 150,000 clones, about 80% of which show up once; less than 7.5% is in the top ten. What was sequenced was PBMCs or T cells enriched from blood (not recorded which). The receptors come from a woman between 50 and 59 years old who had recovered from COVID-19.

The V and J genes are TRBV15 and TRBJ2-3, with a possible D match to TRBD1 (6 bases). CDR1 and CDR2 from the germline V gene are LNHNV and YYDKDF (reference sequence). The CDR3 extends over 15 amino acids. Trimming pared 3 bases from V and 2 bases from J, leaving 12 bases between. The DNA for the CDR3 is TGTGCCACCAGCAGGGGGACAAAGTACACAGATACGCAGTATTTT. Translating it yields CATSRGTKYTDTQYF.

This clone has only one observation. The chain employs TRBV20-1 and TRBJ2-5; TRBD2 matches 9 bases. Germline V gene lookup returns CDR1 DFQATT and CDR2 SNEGSKA (reference sequence). V lost 6 bases, J lost 5 bases, and 1 base stayed unmatched. The length of the CDR3 is 11 residues. The CDR3 loop is CSAGLAETQYF. CDR3 nucleotides: TGCAGTGCGGGACTAGCCGAGACCCAGTACTTC.

This clone has more than one count but fewer than ten. The chain couples TRBV11-1 to TRBJ2-5; TRBD1 aligns across 7 bases. In germline, CDR1 is SGHAT, CDR2 FQDESV (reference sequence). The CDR3 runs to 12 residues. Trimming took 5 bases from V and 8 from J; bases not matched to a gene: 5. The CDR3 protein is CASSPTGDTQYF. The CDR3 DNA reads TGTGCCAGCAGCCCAACAGGGGACACCCAGTACTTC.

DNA of the CDR3: TGTGCCAGCACCGGGGGACAGGTCTATGGCTACACCTTC. This translates into CASTGGQVYGYTF. The chain joins TRBV2 to TRBJ1-2; 8 nucleotides line up with TRBD1. CDR1 and CDR2 (germline): SNHLY, FYNNEI. V lost 7 bases, J lost 4 bases, and 5 bases stayed unmatched. The CDR3 is made up of 13 amino acids.

V gene TRBV29-1 combines with J gene TRBJ1-1; D is possibly TRBD1 (5 bases). V was cut by 3 bases and J by 5 bases, with 16 bases left in between. There are 14 residues in the CDR3. Germline V gene lookup returns CDR1 SQVTM and CDR2 ANQGSEA. For the CDR3, the DNA is TGCAGCGTTGATCTGAAGGGACTTGGAACTGAAGCTTTCTTT. This sequence encodes CSVDLKGLGTEAFF.

This sequence joins TRBV10-3 and TRBJ2-7; the D is unclear. From germline, CDR1 is ENHRY and CDR2 SYGVKD. There are 13 residues in the CDR3. V was shortened by 3 bases and J by 2 bases, with 8 bases between the two germline ends. CDR3 sequence (DNA): TGTGCCATCAGTGAACACAGTACCTACGAGCAGTACGTC. Encoded protein: CAISEHSTYEQYV.

The chain joins TRBV5-1 to TRBJ2-6, with TRBD1 matching 10 bases. CDR1 SGHRS and CDR2 YFSETQ come from the germline V gene. Losses at the gene ends were 4 bases for V and 4 bases for J; bases not matched to a gene: 8. The length of the CDR3 is 17 residues. CDR3: CASSRGGQGTGANVLTF. CDR3 nucleotides: TGCGCCAGCAGCCGCGGGGGACAGGGGACCGGGGCCAACGTCCTGACTTTC.

The chain carries TRBV30 and TRBJ1-4; 7 nucleotides line up with TRBD1. The CDR3 loop spans 15 amino acids. Looked up from germline, CDR1 is GTSNPN and CDR2 is SVGIG (reference sequence). V lost 0 bases and J lost 8; bases outside the gene matches: 9. The CDR3 DNA follows: TGTGCCTGGAGTGTAGGGACAGCTTCGGGGGAAAAACTGTTTTTT. Its translation is CAWSVGTASGEKLFF.

The V and J genes are TRBV5-1 and TRBJ1-1; D not certain. Germline V gives CDR1 SGHRS, CDR2 YFSETQ. Trimming shortened V by 4 bases and J by 8 bases, and 21 bases separated the two germline ends. The CDR3 totals 15 residues. CDR3 nucleotide sequence: TGCGCCAGCAGCAAAAACAGCGCTACGGGGAGGGAAGCTTTCTTT. Protein product: CASSKNSATGREAFF.

The rearrangement joins TRBV6-1 to TRBJ1-5; no clear D. Germline V lookup: CDR1 MNHNS, CDR2 SASEGT. The CDR3 runs to 15 residues. V lost 1 base and J 3 bases, leaving 10 bases between the germline ends. CDR3 sequence reads: CASSEGRPNNQPQHF. CDR3 coding DNA: TGTGCCAGCAGTGAAGGCAGGCCGAACAATCAGCCCCAGCATTTT.

This chain connects TRBV5-4 to TRBJ2-5, with a tentative D call TRBD1 (8 bases). V gave up 3 bases and J gave up 3 bases, with 18 bases separating them. Germline CDR1 is SGHNT and CDR2 is YYREEE (reference sequence). The CDR3 is 16 amino acids. The DNA for the CDR3 is TGTGCCAGCAGCTCAGGGGGCGTCGCGGGGGAAGAGACCCAGTACTTC. It yields the protein CASSSGGVAGEETQYF.

J is TRBJ2-3 and V is TRBV30, with D perhaps TRBD2 (5 bases). Germline V gene data show CDR1 as GTSNPN and CDR2 as SVGIG (reference sequence). Trimming pared 2 bases from V and 5 bases from J, leaving 8 bases between. This CDR3 comprises 12 residues. CDR3: CAWSFGGDTQYF. Here the CDR3 DNA reads TGTGCCTGGAGTTTTGGAGGAGATACGCAGTATTTT.

The V call is TRBV15, the J call TRBJ1-2; 9 nucleotides line up with TRBD1. The CDR3 length is 14 residues. V trimming: 8 bases; J trimming: 4 bases; junction bases outside the gene matches: 8. Germline CDR1 LNHNV, CDR2 YYDKDF (reference sequence). The CDR3 DNA sequence: TGTGCCACCGGAGGACAGGGGCTAGGCTATGGCTACACCTTC. Protein product: CATGGQGLGYGYTF.

This clone was observed a few times. The chain employs TRBV25-1 and TRBJ2-3; 10 nucleotides align to TRBD2. The germline V gene has CDR1 MGHDK and CDR2 SYGVNS. The length of the CDR3 is 17 residues. Trimming took 1 base from V and 4 from J; bases not matched to a gene: 8. The CDR3 coding sequence is TGTGCCAGCAGTGAATTGGGTGCTAGCGGGAGACCAGATACGCAGTATTTT. The encoded protein is CASSELGASGRPDTQYF.

The chain couples TRBV19 to TRBJ1-4, with D uncertain. Germline V CDR1 and CDR2: LNHDA, SQIVND (reference sequence). V lost 6 bases, J lost 2 bases, and 16 bases lay in between. CDR3 length equals 16 residues. The CDR3 sequence: CASRISPLRTNEKLFF. The CDR3 DNA reads TGTGCCAGTAGGATATCTCCTTTGCGGACTAATGAAAAACTGTTTTTT.

Notes on this clone: The sample has other DNA sequences that encode this CDR3 too. V usage is TRBV14 and J usage is TRBJ1-6; 8 positions agree with TRBD1. V was pared by 4 bases and J by 8 bases, with 1 base of the junction left unmatched. The CDR3 runs 13 residues. CDR1 and CDR2 (germline): SGHDN, FVKESK. CDR3 sequence: CASSLTGDSPLHF. For the CDR3, the DNA is TGTGCCAGCAGCCTGACAGGGGATTCACCCCTCCACTTT.

The V gene is TRBV27, the J gene TRBJ2-1, with 8 bases that match TRBD1. Germline V gene data show CDR1 as MNHEY and CDR2 as SMNVEV (reference sequence). V was pared by 5 bases and J by 2 bases, with 2 bases of the junction left unmatched. This CDR3 region has 14 residues. CDR3 region: CASSRTGTYNEQFF. The CDR3 nucleotides read TGTGCCAGCAGTCGGACAGGGACCTACAATGAGCAGTTCTTC.

The V call is TRBV2, the J call TRBJ1-2, with D possibly matching TRBD1 (5 bases). The V gene lost 6 bases and the J gene lost 3 bases, with 14 bases spanning the gap. CDR1 is SNHLY, CDR2 FYNNEI, per germline. The CDR3 runs to 14 residues. CDR3 DNA: TGTGCCAGCAGCCCCGGGGGGGAGGACTATGGCTACACCTTC. This translates into CASSPGGEDYGYTF.

A single count supports this clone. The chain is built from TRBV18 and TRBJ1-6; D uncertain. The CDR3 sequence is 15 residues long. The V gene's germline CDR1 is KGHSH and CDR2 LQKENI. V was clipped by 6 bases and J by 7 bases, with 16 bases between them. The CDR3 coding sequence is TGTGCCAGCTCCCTCGGGATTGGCGCGAATTCACCCCTCCACTTT. Its translation is CASSLGIGANSPLHF.

The chain carries TRBV11-2 and TRBJ2-1, with 7 positions matching TRBD1. This CDR3 is built from 17 residues. V trimming: 5 bases; J trimming: 6 bases; junction bases outside the gene matches: 16. CDR1 and CDR2 (germline): SGHAT, FQNNGV. As DNA, the CDR3 is TGTGCCAGCAGCCCACCCTGGGGCAGGGGGTCAAGCAATGAGCAGTTCTTC. This sequence encodes CASSPPWGRGSSNEQFF. Together with reference TRBV11-2 and TRBJ2-1, the CDR3 gives the full variable domain: EAGVAQSPRYKIIEKRQSVAFWCNPISGHATLYWYQQILGQGPKLLIQFQNNGVVDDSQLPKDRFSAERLKGVDSTLKIQPAKLEDSAVYLCASSPPWGRGSSNEQFFGPGTRLTVL.

This chain connects TRBV28 to TRBJ1-2; no clear D gene. The CDR3 is 15 amino acids. Trimming took 8 bases from V and 2 from J, leaving 18 bases between them. Germline assignment: CDR1 MDHEN and CDR2 SYDVKM. The CDR3 reads CASGEAIGENYGYTF. CDR3 coding DNA: TGTGCCAGCGGGGAGGCGATTGGGGAAAACTATGGCTACACCTTC.

The chain has TRBV30 and TRBJ2-7; 8 bases align to TRBD2. This CDR3 contains 11 residues. Germline CDR1 GTSNPN, CDR2 SVGIG (reference sequence). Trimming took 5 bases from V and 6 from J; bases not matched to a gene: 3. Here the CDR3 DNA reads TGTGCCTGGTTCCGGGGGGGCGAGCAGTACTTC. Protein product: CAWFRGGEQYF.

The gene calls are TRBV7-9 and TRBJ2-3; possibly TRBD2 for D (6 bases). The CDR3 has 16 residues. Deletions cut 0 bases from V and 1 base from J, with 11 bases between. Per germline, CDR1 SEHNR and CDR2 FQNEAQ (reference sequence). CDR3 loop: CASSLAASVRTDTQYF. As DNA, the CDR3 is TGTGCCAGCAGCTTAGCGGCTAGCGTGCGCACAGATACGCAGTATTTT.

The chain couples TRBV27 to TRBJ2-1; D is perhaps TRBD1 (5 bases). Germline assignment: CDR1 MNHEY and CDR2 SMNVEV (reference sequence). The CDR3 totals 13 residues. V lost 3 bases, J lost 4 bases, and 7 bases lay in between. In DNA, the CDR3 is TGTGCCAGCAGTTTTGACAGTTACAATGAGCAGTTCTTC. Translated, it gives CASSFDSYNEQFF.

The sample holds many counts of this clone. The rearrangement links TRBV12-3 or TRBV12-4 to TRBJ2-5; a possible D gene is TRBD2 (5 bases). Trimming shortened V by 4 bases and J by 2 bases, and 5 bases separated the two germline ends. The CDR3 spans 12 residues. The CDR3 DNA is TGTGCCAGCAGTTGGACTCAAGAGACCCAGTACTTC. Residues: CASSWTQETQYF.